This T cell receptor beta chain stems from a study of cytomegalovirus exposure and HLA in healthy donors. Study-wide findings and caveats: Apparent HLA restriction characterized most CMV-associated TCR beta chains in a later analysis. Earlier findings revealed that most TCR beta V segments proved productive either about 90% or about 30% of the time.

As concerns this clone: No antigen is known for it.

This CDR3 is 15 amino acids long. The germline gives CDR1 SEHNR, CDR2 FQNEAQ (reference sequence). V lost 4 bases and J lost 0, with 13 bases in between. This PCR relied on a set of 60 Vbeta primers and 13 Jbeta primers. Using immunoSEQ multiplex PCR, the repertoire was profiled, and TCRdb retains in-frame clones only, with some absent. This sample carries 130,000 or so clones, about 81% of them seen once, and the ten largest clones take about 9.1%. Sequences were obtained from PBMCs. This receptor was taken from a woman aged 45-60 years in good health and CMV-seropositive. The chain recombines TRBV7-9 with TRBJ2-7; perhaps TRBD2 as D (6 bases). The CDR3 nucleotides read TGTGCCAGCAGCTCTCTGGCGGGACTCTCCTACGAGCAGTACTTC. Translating gives CASSSLAGLSYEQYF.